A single sample gave rise to the 21 T cell receptor beta chains below, sequenced in a study of T-cell memory formation after mild COVID-19. TCRdb passed the 5' RACE reads through MiXCR, listing each CDR3 protein once. This table holds 34,000 or so distinct CDR3 sequences, 7.7% found once. The sequenced sample was PBMCs or a T cell subset sorted from them (not recorded which). These receptors originate from a man aged 18 to 30 who had mild COVID-19 (a few samples of this study predate the infection). Cell type and time point are not known.

This clonotype was counted many times. Relative to the germline gene, one junction end is altered; a read error may explain this. The V call is TRBV7-9, the J call TRBJ2-7; D is undetermined. CDR3 size: 11 residues. CDR1 SEHNR and CDR2 FQNEAQ come from the germline V gene (reference sequence). The CDR3: CASSFSYEQYF. The CDR3, as DNA: TGTGCCAGCAGCTTCAGCTACGAACAGTACTTC.

This clonotype was seen repeatedly, ten times or more. The V and J genes are TRBV7-3 and TRBJ2-2; D not resolved. Germline CDR1 reads SGHTA; CDR2 reads FQGTGA. Trimming removed 2 bases at V and 0 bases at J, with 10 bases between. The CDR3 is 16 amino acids. This chain's CDR3 is CASSLGQVTNTGELFF. The CDR3 DNA reads TGTGCCAGCAGCTTAGGGCAGGTCACGAACACCGGGGAGCTGTTTTTT.

This clonotype was seen repeatedly, ten times or more. The chain uses TRBV6-6 and TRBJ2-1; 9 bases map to TRBD2. J was trimmed by 6 bases and V by 0 bases; bases with no gene match: 3. CDR3 length equals 15 residues. Germline values: CDR1 MNHNY, CDR2 SVGAGI (reference sequence). Here the CDR3 reads CASSYSRGGRNEQFF. In DNA form, the CDR3 reads TGTGCCAGCAGTTACTCGCGGGGGGGCCGCAATGAGCAGTTCTTC.

This clonotype has a handful of counts. This chain uses TRBV2 with TRBJ2-1, with a tentative D call TRBD2 (5 bases). This CDR3 is 16 amino acids long. CDR1 SNHLY and CDR2 FYNNEI come from the germline V gene. Trimming shortened V by 7 bases and J by 2 bases, and 18 bases separated the two germline ends. CDR3 amino acids: CASTPSEVPTYNEQFF. CDR3 DNA sequence: TGTGCCAGCACCCCTTCGGAGGTACCTACCTACAATGAGCAGTTCTTC.

This clonotype was recorded at least ten times. The chain recombines TRBV6-1 with TRBJ2-1; tentative D call: TRBD1 (6 bases). V dropped 3 bases and J dropped 13 bases, with 16 bases sitting between them. The CDR3 sequence is 13 residues long. CDR1 and CDR2 (germline): MNHNS, SASEGT. This CDR3 is CASSDEARGNQFF. In DNA form, the CDR3 reads TGTGCCAGCAGTGACGAGGCTAGGGGGAACCAGTTCTTC.

There are a few counts of this clonotype. This chain uses TRBV7-9 with TRBJ2-3; TRBD1 is a possible D gene (6 bases). Germline V lookup: CDR1 SEHNR, CDR2 FQNEAQ (reference sequence). CDR3 length equals 12 residues. Trimming took 8 bases from V and 3 from J, leaving 9 bases between them. The CDR3 is CASLQGTDTQYF. In DNA, the CDR3 is TGTGCCAGCTTACAGGGAACAGATACGCAGTATTTT.

The rearrangement uses TRBV6-1 and TRBJ2-1; 7 bases align to TRBD2. Germline V gene sequence: CDR1 MNHNS, CDR2 SASEGT. Trimming removed 2 bases from V and 4 bases from J; junction bases left unmatched: 5. This CDR3 is 15 amino acids long. DNA for the CDR3: TGTGCCAGCAGTGAATTAGCGGGCGATTACAATGAGCAGTTCTTC. The encoded protein is CASSELAGDYNEQFF.

This clonotype showed up many times. The chain links TRBV11-1 to TRBJ2-3; no reliable D call. Deletions cut 3 bases from V and 5 bases from J, with 3 bases between. The CDR3 covers 11 residues. The germline V gene encodes CDR1 SGHAT and CDR2 FQDESV (reference sequence). CDR3 nucleotides: TGTGCCAGCAGCTTTGGAGATACGCAGTATTTT. Translation gives CASSFGDTQYF.

This clonotype was observed many times. The chain employs TRBV5-1 and TRBJ2-1; the match to TRBD2 covers 10 bases. The germline V gene has CDR1 SGHRS and CDR2 YFSETQ. The CDR3 sequence is 16 residues long. The junction had 8 bases not matched to a gene; V was cut back by 4 bases and J by 4 bases. CDR3 sequence (DNA): TGCGCCAGCAGCCGACAAAGCGGGGGGGCTTACAATGAGCAGTTCTTC. This codes for CASSRQSGGAYNEQFF.

By sample share, this clonotype is medium-sized. This chain joins TRBV29-1 and TRBJ2-1; unclear D gene. The CDR3 is made up of 13 amino acids. V shed 4 bases and J shed 5 bases, with 12 bases lying between them. Germline-derived CDR1 and CDR2 are SQVTM and ANQGSEA. CDR3 in amino acids: CSVAPRFNNEQFF. The CDR3 DNA is TGCAGCGTTGCTCCGCGATTCAACAATGAGCAGTTCTTC.

This clonotype was seen repeatedly, ten times or more. The V gene is TRBV7-2, the J gene TRBJ2-1; D might be TRBD1 (5 bases). This CDR3 has 12 amino acids. Looked up from germline, CDR1 is SGHTA and CDR2 is FQGNSA. Trimming shortened V by 2 bases and J by 11 bases, and 10 bases separated the two germline ends. The CDR3 DNA reads as TGTGCCAGCAGCTTATCCAGGGTGAAGCAGTTCTTC. It specifies CASSLSRVKQFF.

This clonotype was counted at least ten times. This chain links TRBV7-2 with TRBJ1-6; tentative D call: TRBD1 (6 bases). V gave up 4 bases and J gave up 7 bases, with 14 bases separating them. Germline CDR1 is SGHTA and CDR2 is FQGNSA. The CDR3 loop spans 15 amino acids. CDR3 bases: TGTGCCAGCAGCTCCCACAGGGCTAACAATTCACCCCTCCACTTT. Protein: CASSSHRANNSPLHF.

This clonotype is medium-sized. The chain uses TRBV7-3 and TRBJ2-7; D may be TRBD2 (7 bases). The germline V gene encodes CDR1 SGHTA and CDR2 FQGTGA. V dropped 1 base and J dropped 1 base, with 11 bases sitting between them. The CDR3 extends over 15 amino acids. CDR3 sequence reads: CASSLRRGPSYEQYF. The CDR3 nucleotides are TGTGCCAGCAGCTTAAGGCGGGGGCCGTCCTACGAGCAGTACTTC.

This clonotype was detected ten times or more. This chain uses TRBV7-9 with TRBJ1-4; 9 nucleotides line up with TRBD1. The CDR3 consists of 15 residues. CDR1 and CDR2 (germline): SEHNR, FQNEAQ (reference sequence). J gave up 7 bases and V 4 bases, and 7 bases lay outside the gene matches. CDR3 sequence reads: CASSYPTGGSEKLFF. The CDR3 DNA is TGTGCCAGCAGCTACCCCACAGGGGGCTCTGAAAAACTGTTTTTT.

About this clonotype: Since a much larger clone is just one base distant, this may be a read error. The chain links TRBV5-5 to TRBJ2-3; D is undetermined. Trimming left V 0 bases short and J 4 bases short, with 12 bases between. Looked up from germline, CDR1 is SGHKS and CDR2 is YYEKEE (reference sequence). CDR3 length: 15 residues. CDR3 nucleotide sequence: TGTGCCAGCAGCTTGGCCTTGGTAGCCGCAGATACGCAGTATTTT. Its translation is CASSLALVAADTQYF.

In this sample, this clonotype turned up many times. This rearrangement joins TRBV5-1 to TRBJ2-5; a possible D gene is TRBD2 (6 bases). The CDR3 runs 14 residues. Trimming shortened V by 2 bases and J by 7 bases, and 15 bases separated the two germline ends. Looked up from germline, CDR1 is SGHRS and CDR2 is YFSETQ. The CDR3 sequence is CASSFGAREATQYF. CDR3 sequence (DNA): TGCGCCAGCAGCTTTGGGGCCAGGGAGGCGACCCAGTACTTC.

This clonotype was seen repeatedly, ten times or more. The J gene is TRBJ2-5, the V gene TRBV5-1, with D unresolved. Trimming removed 4 bases from V and 5 bases from J, with 18 bases in between. The CDR3 is 15 amino acids. Germline V CDR1 and CDR2: SGHRS, YFSETQ. The CDR3 region is CASSTGRIGVETQYF. DNA of the CDR3: TGCGCCAGCAGCACCGGTCGTATTGGGGTGGAGACCCAGTACTTC.

This clonotype was found many times. Here the CDR3 reads CASSFRRDSRGGELFF. As DNA, the CDR3 is TGTGCCAGCAGCTTTCGTAGGGACAGCCGAGGCGGGGAGCTGTTTTTT. V usage is TRBV5-6 and J usage is TRBJ2-2, with 7 bases aligning to TRBD1. This CDR3 is 16 amino acids long. Trimming cost V 2 bases and J 7 bases; bases outside gene matches: 11. Germline CDR1 and CDR2: SGHDT and YYEEEE.

In its sample, this clonotype was seen many times. The chain couples TRBV7-2 to TRBJ1-1; 8 bases fit TRBD1. Unmatched junction bases numbered 19, after V lost 5 bases and J lost 5 bases. From germline, CDR1 is SGHTA and CDR2 FQGNSA. CDR3 length: 18 residues. The DNA for the CDR3 is TGTGCCAGCAGCCCCCGCCGGACAGGGAATGAATGGAGGACTGAAGCTTTCTTT. Encoded protein: CASSPRRTGNEWRTEAFF.

This clonotype was seen ten or more times. The rearrangement uses TRBV5-1 and TRBJ2-5, with TRBD2 matching over 9 bases. CDR1 and CDR2 (germline): SGHRS, YFSETQ. Trimming took 0 bases from V and 5 from J; bases not matched to a gene: 8. The CDR3 sequence is 16 residues long. Here the CDR3 DNA reads TGCGCCAGCAGCTTGGTTGGAGCGGGGGGCAGGGAGACCCAGTACTTC. Translated, it gives CASSLVGAGGRETQYF.

This clonotype was detected ten times or more. The chain recombines TRBV7-2 with TRBJ2-3, with 10 nucleotides matching TRBD2. The germline V gene has CDR1 SGHTA and CDR2 FQGNSA. CDR3 length: 18 amino acids. V was clipped by 4 bases and J by 2 bases; unmatched bases: 12. The chain's CDR3 is CASSSRASGGRLTDTQYF. The CDR3 nucleotides are TGTGCCAGCAGCTCTCGGGCTAGCGGGGGCCGCCTCACAGATACGCAGTATTTT. The full variable domain, its missing parts supplied by reference TRBV7-2 and TRBJ2-3, is GAGVSQSPSNKVTEKGKDVELRCDPISGHTALYWYRQSLGQGLEFLIYFQGNSAPDKSGLPSDRFSAERTGGSVSTLTIQRTQQEDSAVYLCASSSRASGGRLTDTQYFGPGTRLTVL.